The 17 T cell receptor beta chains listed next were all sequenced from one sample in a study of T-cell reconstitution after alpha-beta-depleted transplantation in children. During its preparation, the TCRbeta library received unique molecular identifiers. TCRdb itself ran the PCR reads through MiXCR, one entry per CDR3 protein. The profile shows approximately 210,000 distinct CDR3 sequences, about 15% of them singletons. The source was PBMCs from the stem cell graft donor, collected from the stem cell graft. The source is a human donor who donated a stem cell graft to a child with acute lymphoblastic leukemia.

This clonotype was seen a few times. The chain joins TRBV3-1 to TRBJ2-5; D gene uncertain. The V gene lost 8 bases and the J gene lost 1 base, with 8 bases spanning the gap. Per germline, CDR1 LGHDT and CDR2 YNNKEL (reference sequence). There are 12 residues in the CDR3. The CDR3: CASGNFQETQYF. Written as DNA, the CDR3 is TGTGCCAGCGGTAACTTCCAAGAGACCCAGTACTTC.

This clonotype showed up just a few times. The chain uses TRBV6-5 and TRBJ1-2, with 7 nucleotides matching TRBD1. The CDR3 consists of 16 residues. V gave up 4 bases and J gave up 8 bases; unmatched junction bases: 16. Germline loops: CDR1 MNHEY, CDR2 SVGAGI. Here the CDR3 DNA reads TGTGCCAGCAGTTTACTAGGGGCCCAGACAGGGACCGGCTACACCTTC. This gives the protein CASSLLGAQTGTGYTF.

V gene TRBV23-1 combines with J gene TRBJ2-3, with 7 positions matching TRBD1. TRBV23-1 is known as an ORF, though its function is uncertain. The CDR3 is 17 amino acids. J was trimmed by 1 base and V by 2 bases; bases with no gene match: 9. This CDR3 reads CASSQPNRGKGTDTQYF. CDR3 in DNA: TGCGCCAGCAGTCAACCCAACAGGGGAAAAGGCACAGATACGCAGTATTTT.

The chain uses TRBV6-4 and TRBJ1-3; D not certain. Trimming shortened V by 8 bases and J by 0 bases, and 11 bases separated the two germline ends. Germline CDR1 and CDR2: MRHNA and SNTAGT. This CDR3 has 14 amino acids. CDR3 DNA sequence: TGTGCCAGCGCCGTTGTCGACTCTGGAAACACCATATATTTT. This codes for CASAVVDSGNTIYF.

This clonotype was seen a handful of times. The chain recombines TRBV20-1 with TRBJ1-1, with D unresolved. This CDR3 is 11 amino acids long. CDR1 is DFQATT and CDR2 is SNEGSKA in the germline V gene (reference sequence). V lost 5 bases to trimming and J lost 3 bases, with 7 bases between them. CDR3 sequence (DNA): TGCAGTGCTCCTGGGGACACTGAAGCTTTCTTT. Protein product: CSAPGDTEAFF.

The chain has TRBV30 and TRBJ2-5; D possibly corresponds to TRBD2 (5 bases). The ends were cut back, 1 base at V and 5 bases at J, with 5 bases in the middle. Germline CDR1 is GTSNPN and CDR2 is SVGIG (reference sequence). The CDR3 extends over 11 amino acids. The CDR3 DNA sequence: TGTGCCTGGAGTGGAGGGGAGACCCAGTACTTC. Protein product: CAWSGGETQYF.

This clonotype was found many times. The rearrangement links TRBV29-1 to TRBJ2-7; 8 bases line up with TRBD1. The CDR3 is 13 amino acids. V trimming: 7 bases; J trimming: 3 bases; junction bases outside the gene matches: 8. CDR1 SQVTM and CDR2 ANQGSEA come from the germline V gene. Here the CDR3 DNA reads TGCAGCGCAGACGCCGGACAGGGCTACGAGCAGTACTTC. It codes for CSADAGQGYEQYF.

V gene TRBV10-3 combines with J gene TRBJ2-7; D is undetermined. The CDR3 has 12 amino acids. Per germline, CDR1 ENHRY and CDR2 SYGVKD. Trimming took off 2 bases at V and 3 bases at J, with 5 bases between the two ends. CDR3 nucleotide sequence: TGTGCCATCAGTGAGAACGGCTACGAGCAGTACTTC. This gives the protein CAISENGYEQYF.

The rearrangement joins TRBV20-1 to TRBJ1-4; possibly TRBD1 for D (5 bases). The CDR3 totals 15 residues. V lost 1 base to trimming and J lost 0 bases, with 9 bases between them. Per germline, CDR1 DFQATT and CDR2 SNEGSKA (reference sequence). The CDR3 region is CSARVLGPTNEKLFF. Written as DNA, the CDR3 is TGCAGTGCTAGAGTTCTGGGACCAACTAATGAAAAACTGTTTTTT.

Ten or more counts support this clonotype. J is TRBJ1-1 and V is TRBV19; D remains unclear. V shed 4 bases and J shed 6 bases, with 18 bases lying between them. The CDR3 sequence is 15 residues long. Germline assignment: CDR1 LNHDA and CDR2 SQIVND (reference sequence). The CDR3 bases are TGTGCCAGTAGTAGAGGTGCGGGAGATATGGCTGAAGCTTTCTTT. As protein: CASSRGAGDMAEAFF.

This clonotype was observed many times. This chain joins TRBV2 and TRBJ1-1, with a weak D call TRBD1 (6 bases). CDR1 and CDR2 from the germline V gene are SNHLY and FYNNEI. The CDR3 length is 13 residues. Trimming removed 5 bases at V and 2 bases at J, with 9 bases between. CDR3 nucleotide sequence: TGTGCCAGCAGTAGGACAGTCAACACTGAAGCTTTCTTT. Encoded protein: CASSRTVNTEAFF. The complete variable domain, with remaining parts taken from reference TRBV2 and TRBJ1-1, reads EPEVTQTPSHQVTQMGQEVILRCVPISNHLYFYWYRQILGQKVEFLVSFYNNEISEKSEIFDDQFSVERPDGSNFTLKIRSTKLEDSAMYFCASSRTVNTEAFFGQGTRLTVV.

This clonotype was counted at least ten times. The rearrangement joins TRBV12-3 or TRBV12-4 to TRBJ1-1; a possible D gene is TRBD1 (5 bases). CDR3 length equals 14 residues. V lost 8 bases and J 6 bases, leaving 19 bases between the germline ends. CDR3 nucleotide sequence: TGTGCCAGCCTCTATTCCGGGGCTATCTCTGAAGCTTTCTTT. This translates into CASLYSGAISEAFF.

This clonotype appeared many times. The DNA of the CDR3 is TGTGCCTCATTACCCTACCCGGGGGGGAACACTGAAGCTTTCTTT. It specifies CASLPYPGGNTEAFF. V gene TRBV6-1 combines with J gene TRBJ1-1; D may be TRBD1 (5 bases). This CDR3 region has 15 residues. Per the germline V gene, CDR1 is MNHNS and CDR2 is SASEGT. The V and J ends lost 11 bases and 1 base respectively, with 20 bases between them.

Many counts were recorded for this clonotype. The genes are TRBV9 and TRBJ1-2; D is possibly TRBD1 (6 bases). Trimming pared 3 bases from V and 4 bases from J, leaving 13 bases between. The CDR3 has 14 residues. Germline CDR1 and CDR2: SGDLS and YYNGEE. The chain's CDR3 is CASSGPGQLYGYTF. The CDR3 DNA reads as TGTGCCAGCAGCGGACCGGGACAACTCTATGGCTACACCTTC.

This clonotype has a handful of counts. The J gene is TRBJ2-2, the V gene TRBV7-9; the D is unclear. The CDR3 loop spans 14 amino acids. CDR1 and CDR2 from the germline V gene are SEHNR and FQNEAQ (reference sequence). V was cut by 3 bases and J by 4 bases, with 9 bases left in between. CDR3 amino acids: CASSFPNSTGELFF. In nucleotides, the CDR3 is TGTGCCAGCAGCTTCCCGAACAGCACCGGGGAGCTGTTTTTT.

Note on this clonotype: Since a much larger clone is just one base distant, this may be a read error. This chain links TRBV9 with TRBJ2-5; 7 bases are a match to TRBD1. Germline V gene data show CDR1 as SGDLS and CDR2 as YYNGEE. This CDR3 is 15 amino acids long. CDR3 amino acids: CASRRTGTAKETHYF. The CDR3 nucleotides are TGTGCCAGCAGACGTACCGGGACAGCCAAAGAGACCCATTACTTC.

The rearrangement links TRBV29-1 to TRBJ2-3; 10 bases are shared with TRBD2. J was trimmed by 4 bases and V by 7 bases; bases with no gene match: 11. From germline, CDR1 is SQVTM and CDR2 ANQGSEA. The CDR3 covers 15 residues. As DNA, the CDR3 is TGCAGCGGCTCCCTTAGCGGGGGGTCGGCAGATACGCAGTATTTT. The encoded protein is CSGSLSGGSADTQYF.